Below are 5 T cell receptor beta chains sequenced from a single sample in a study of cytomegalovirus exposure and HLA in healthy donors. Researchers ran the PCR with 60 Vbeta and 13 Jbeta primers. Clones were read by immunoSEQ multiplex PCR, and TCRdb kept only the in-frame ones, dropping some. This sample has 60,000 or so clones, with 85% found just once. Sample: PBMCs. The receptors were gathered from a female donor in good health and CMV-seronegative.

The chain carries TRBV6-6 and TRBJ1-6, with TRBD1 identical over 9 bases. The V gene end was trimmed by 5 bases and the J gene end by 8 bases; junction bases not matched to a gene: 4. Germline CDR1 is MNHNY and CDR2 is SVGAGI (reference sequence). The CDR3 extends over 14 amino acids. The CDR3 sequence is CASSKQGADSPLHF. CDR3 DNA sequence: TGTGCCAGCAGTAAACAGGGGGCGGATTCACCCCTCCACTTT.

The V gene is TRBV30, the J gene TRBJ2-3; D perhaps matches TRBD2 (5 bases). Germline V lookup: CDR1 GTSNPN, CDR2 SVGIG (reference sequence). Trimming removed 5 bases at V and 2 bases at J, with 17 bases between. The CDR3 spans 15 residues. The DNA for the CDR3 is TGTGCCTGGTCCCCCCGGAGGCTGCTCACAGATACGCAGTATTTT. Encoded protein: CAWSPRRLLTDTQYF.

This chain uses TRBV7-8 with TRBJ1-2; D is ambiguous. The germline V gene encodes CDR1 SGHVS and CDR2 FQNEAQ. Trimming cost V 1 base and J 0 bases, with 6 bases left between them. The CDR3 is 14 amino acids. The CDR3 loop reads CASSLGGTNYGYTF. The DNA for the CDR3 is TGTGCCAGCAGCTTAGGCGGGACTAACTATGGCTACACCTTC.

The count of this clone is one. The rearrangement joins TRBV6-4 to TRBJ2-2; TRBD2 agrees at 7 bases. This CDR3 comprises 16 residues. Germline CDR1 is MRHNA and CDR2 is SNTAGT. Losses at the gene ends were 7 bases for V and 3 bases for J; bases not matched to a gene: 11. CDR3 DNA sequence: TGTGCCAGCACGCTTGGGTCGGGGGGACACACCGGGGAGCTGTTTTTT. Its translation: CASTLGSGGHTGELFF.

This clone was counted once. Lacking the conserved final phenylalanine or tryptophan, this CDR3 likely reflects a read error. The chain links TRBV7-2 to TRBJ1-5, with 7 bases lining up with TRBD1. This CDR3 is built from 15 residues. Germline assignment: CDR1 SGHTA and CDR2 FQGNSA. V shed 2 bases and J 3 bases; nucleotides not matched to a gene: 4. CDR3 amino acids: CASSLFTGDNQPQHS. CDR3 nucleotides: TGTGCCAGCAGCTTATTTACAGGGGACAATCAGCCCCAGCATTCT.